These 15 T cell receptor beta chains were sequenced from one sample in a study of cytomegalovirus exposure and HLA in healthy donors. Both 60 Vbeta primers and 13 Jbeta primers went into the PCR. Sequencing used immunoSEQ multiplex PCR; TCRdb keeps in-frame clones, though not all of them. The table lists about 130,000 clones, approximately 69% of them singletons. The sample comprised PBMCs. Receptors originate from a man aged 35-49 years in good health and CMV-seropositive.

This chain joins TRBV28 and TRBJ2-7; possibly TRBD1 for D (5 bases). The CDR3 runs to 15 residues. Germline V gene data show CDR1 as MDHEN and CDR2 as SYDVKM. V lost 8 bases and J lost 0, with 17 bases in between. Written as DNA, the CDR3 is TGTGCCAGCTCCCTACCCCAGGGAAACTCCTACGAGCAGTACTTC. This gives the protein CASSLPQGNSYEQYF. The variable domain in full, with the rest retrieved from reference TRBV28 and TRBJ2-7, is DVKVTQSSRYLVKRTGEKVFLECVQDMDHENMFWYRQDPGLGLRLIYFSYDVKMKEKGDIPEGYSVSREKKERFSLILESASTNQTSMYLCASSLPQGNSYEQYFGPGTRLTVT.

The rearrangement links TRBV5-5 to TRBJ2-2; 8 bases map to TRBD1. After removal of 4 bases from V and 0 bases from J, the junction contained 5 bases not matched to a gene. This CDR3 is built from 16 residues. Germline V gives CDR1 SGHKS, CDR2 YYEKEE (reference sequence). CDR3 sequence reads: CASSLTGATNTGELFF. As DNA, the CDR3 is TGTGCCAGCAGCCTGACAGGGGCCACGAACACCGGGGAGCTGTTTTTT.

V and J are TRBV4-2 and TRBJ2-1; 13 nucleotides match TRBD2. V shed 3 bases, J shed 8 bases, and the junction held 7 bases outside the gene matches. This CDR3 has 16 residues. CDR1 is LGHNA, CDR2 YNFKEQ, per germline. DNA of the CDR3: TGTGCCAGCAGCCACGGACTAGCGGGAGATATCGATGAGCAGTTCTTC. Encoded protein: CASSHGLAGDIDEQFF.

The rearrangement uses TRBV6-5 and TRBJ2-2, with TRBD1 as a possible D gene (5 bases). The V end lost 4 bases, the J end lost 0 bases, and 9 bases lay between the germline ends. Germline CDR1 is MNHEY and CDR2 is SVGAGI. There are 15 residues in the CDR3. CDR3 DNA sequence: TGTGCCAGCAGTTTGACAGTGACGAACACCGGGGAGCTGTTTTTT. This codes for CASSLTVTNTGELFF.

CDR3 protein: CASSLSQGARRYEQYF. In nucleotides, the CDR3 is TGTGCCAGCAGTTTATCTCAGGGGGCGCGTCGCTACGAGCAGTACTTC. V gene TRBV27 combines with J gene TRBJ2-5, with 8 bases identical to TRBD1. The assigned J gene may be wrong: the sequence end matches TRBJ2-7 better. The CDR3 has 16 residues. CDR1 MNHEY and CDR2 SMNVEV come from the germline V gene (reference sequence).

The V and J genes are TRBV28 and TRBJ1-2; possible D gene TRBD1, 6 bases. The germline CDR1 and CDR2 sequences are MDHEN and SYDVKM. The V gene lost 4 bases and the J gene lost 7 bases, with 16 bases spanning the gap. There are 14 residues in the CDR3. The CDR3 protein is CASSSPDRFRGYTF. CDR3 coding DNA: TGTGCCAGCAGTTCCCCTGACAGGTTCCGTGGCTACACCTTC.

The gene calls are TRBV7-2 and TRBJ1-1, with a possible D match to TRBD1 (5 bases). The CDR3 is made up of 15 amino acids. V was pared by 1 base and J by 11 bases, with 20 bases between. The V gene's germline CDR1 is SGHTA and CDR2 FQGNSA. CDR3 bases: TGTGCCAGCAGCTTAGGCCCAAATCAGGGTCGTGAGGCTTTCTTT. This translates into CASSLGPNQGREAFF.

To note about this clone: Mismatch with germline at one junction end may stem from a read error. The CDR3 bases are TGTGCTAGCAGCACTGGGGGAGGGAACACCGGGGAGCTGTTTTTT. Translating gives CASSTGGGNTGELFF. J is TRBJ2-2 and V is TRBV7-7; D is possibly TRBD2 (6 bases). Germline V gene lookup returns CDR1 SSHAT and CDR2 FNYEAQ (reference sequence). This CDR3 is built from 15 residues.

The genes are TRBV5-1 and TRBJ1-2; D is possibly TRBD1 (5 bases). Germline assignment: CDR1 SGHRS and CDR2 YFSETQ. CDR3 length equals 17 residues. V was pared by 4 bases and J by 0 bases, with 19 bases between. The CDR3 sequence is CASSPVQGEASNYGYTF. The CDR3 DNA reads TGCGCCAGCAGCCCTGTGCAGGGTGAGGCCTCTAACTATGGCTACACCTTC.

The chain combines TRBV7-2 with TRBJ2-3; D might be TRBD2 (5 bases). The V gene's germline CDR1 is SGHTA and CDR2 FQGNSA. Trimming left V 1 base short and J 6 bases short, with 11 bases between. The CDR3 totals 14 residues. The chain's CDR3 is CASSLGLASDTQYF. CDR3 in DNA: TGTGCCAGCAGCTTAGGGCTAGCTTCTGATACGCAGTATTTT. The whole variable domain, filled in from reference TRBV7-2 and TRBJ2-3, reads GAGVSQSPSNKVTEKGKDVELRCDPISGHTALYWYRQSLGQGLEFLIYFQGNSAPDKSGLPSDRFSAERTGGSVSTLTIQRTQQEDSAVYLCASSLGLASDTQYFGPGTRLTVL.

The rearrangement joins TRBV6-1 to TRBJ1-2; D is uncertain. The V end was cut by 2 bases, the J end by 6 bases, with 10 bases between. CDR1 is MNHNS, CDR2 SASEGT, per germline. The CDR3 totals 13 residues. The CDR3, as DNA: TGTGCCAGCAGTGAATCTCGTTTTGATGGCTACACCTTC. Amino acid sequence: CASSESRFDGYTF.

This clone was counted a few times. The V call is TRBV2, the J call TRBJ1-6, with TRBD1 matching 7 bases. The CDR3 length is 13 residues. After removal of 8 bases from V and 6 bases from J, the junction contained 4 bases not matched to a gene. Germline CDR1 reads SNHLY; CDR2 reads FYNNEI. The CDR3 here is CASGTDLNSPLHF. The CDR3 DNA follows: TGTGCCAGCGGGACAGACCTTAATTCACCCCTCCACTTT.

This chain connects TRBV5-1 to TRBJ2-2; D not certain. V was clipped by 1 base and J by 1 base, with 8 bases between them. The CDR3 is 15 residues long. Germline-derived CDR1 and CDR2 are SGHRS and YFSETQ. The CDR3 bases are TGCGCCAGCAGCTTGACTAACCTGAACACCGGGGAGCTGTTTTTT. It is translated as CASSLTNLNTGELFF.

The gene calls are TRBV27 and TRBJ2-1; possibly TRBD2 for D (5 bases). The V gene lost 10 bases and the J gene lost 6 bases, with 13 bases spanning the gap. From germline, CDR1 is MNHEY and CDR2 SMNVEV (reference sequence). The CDR3 consists of 12 residues. DNA of the CDR3: TGTGCCACCGAGGGTTCGGGCAATGAGCAGTTCTTC. Translated, it gives CATEGSGNEQFF.

V gene TRBV5-1 combines with J gene TRBJ2-1, with 8 nucleotides matching TRBD2. The CDR3 has 15 amino acids. Germline assignment: CDR1 SGHRS and CDR2 YFSETQ. V shed 2 bases and J 6 bases; nucleotides not matched to a gene: 7. The CDR3 sequence is CASSLGGGTVNEQFF. The CDR3 bases are TGCGCCAGCAGCTTAGGCGGGGGGACCGTCAATGAGCAGTTCTTC.